The clone carrying this T cell receptor (beta chain) was counted once. The CDR3 sequence is 15 residues long. V was trimmed by 3 bases and J by 2 bases, leaving 11 bases between them. Germline lookup yields CDR1 SGHRS and CDR2 YFSETQ. The data stem from a study of blood T cell repertoires in COVID-19. Across the whole study: The United States, Italy and Spain supplied acute and convalescent COVID-19 samples. T cells, B-cell-depleted T cells, or PBMCs supplied cDNA or gDNA.

How the authors handled the data: Estimation of nucleated cell counts was performed using reference gene primer amplification. Repertoires were generated with immunoSEQ multiplex PCR, while TCRdb's copy carries only in-frame clones and drops some. That table is the source of V, J and clone size, and D and trimming were worked out from the DNA. Of about 150,000 clones listed, roughly 80% were seen once; the top ten hold approximately 32%. The V call is TRBV5-1, the J call TRBJ2-2, with D perhaps TRBD1 (6 bases). The sequenced sample consisted of peripheral blood. This receptor was taken from an older woman with acute or convalescent COVID-19. As DNA, the CDR3 is TGCGCCAGCAGCTCCGGACAGTACAACACCGGGGAGCTGTTTTTT. Translating gives CASSSGQYNTGELFF.